The present T cell receptor beta chain was sequenced within a study of cytomegalovirus exposure and HLA in healthy donors. The wider study: Earlier, approximately 190 million T cells were analyzed, and about 100 million unique TCR beta sequences were found among them.

The PCR employed 60 Vbeta primers together with 13 Jbeta primers. Using immunoSEQ multiplex PCR, the repertoire was profiled, and TCRdb retains in-frame clones only, with some absent. The sample is made up of about 140,000 clones, and the top ten hold about 0.96% of it. Notes on this clone: The antigen is undetermined.

Whole-study results and caveats: Reported findings show TCR beta sequences accurately forecast HLA-A and HLA-B alleles in most subjects.

From germline, CDR1 is SGHAT and CDR2 FQDESV (reference sequence). The CDR3 is made up of 14 amino acids. The V segment lost 6 bases and the J segment 3 bases; nucleotides outside the gene matches: 6. This chain links TRBV11-1 with TRBJ2-3; 7 bases are shared with TRBD1. The clonotype originates from a male donor in good health and CMV-seronegative. What was sequenced was PBMCs. Here the CDR3 DNA reads TGTGCCAGCAGTGACAGGGTCAGGACAGATACGCAGTATTTT. Protein: CASSDRVRTDTQYF. The entire variable domain, with the rest obtained from reference TRBV11-1 and TRBJ2-3, is as follows: EAEVAQSPRYKITEKSQAVAFWCDPISGHATLYWYRQILGQGPELLVQFQDESVVDDSQLPKDRFSAERLKGVDSTLKIQPAELGDSAMYLCASSDRVRTDTQYFGPGTRLTVL.